These T cell receptor beta chains were read from a single sample in a study of blood T cell repertoires in COVID-19. Generated by immunoSEQ multiplex PCR, the TCRdb table keeps only in-frame clones and is missing some. The sample has more than 95,000 clones; around 89% are singletons. Sequenced material: peripheral blood. The receptors originated from a human donor in a cohort sampled during active COVID-19. CDR3s include the opening cysteine and the closing phenylalanine or tryptophan. The D gene is left open where the match is weak.

j_call v_call d_call cdr3_aa
TRBJ2-2 TRBV10-3 TRBD2 CAISGHHLVGQASGDQTGELFF
TRBJ2-5 TRBV20-1 TRBD1 CSASSLPGTGGEGSQVRGETQYF
TRBJ2-5 TRBV5-6 TRBD1 CASTRGGPETQYF
TRBJ1-5 TRBV28 TRBD1 CASSFGAGGQPQHF
TRBJ2-1 TRBV6-5 TRBD2 CASSYSGLAVNNEQFF
TRBJ2-1 TRBV11-3 TRBD2 CASSLAGGPTYEQFF
TRBJ1-4 TRBV7-9 TRBD1 CASSERTGGGEKLFF
TRBJ2-7 TRBV5-4 TRBD2 CASSTGTSGYEQYF
TRBJ2-7 TRBV18 TRBD2 CASSPTGGTSGSYEQYF
TRBJ1-4 TRBV6-1 NA CASSELGGASNEKLFF
TRBJ2-2 TRBV6-2/TRBV6-3 TRBD1 CASSTLNRGTGELFF
TRBJ1-5 TRBV6-1 TRBD1 CASSGDRGPYSNQPQHF
TRBJ2-7 TRBV27 NA CASSLSSGAYEQYF
TRBJ2-5 TRBV12-3/TRBV12-4 NA CASSLEVTGTQYF
TRBJ1-1 TRBV5-6 TRBD1 CASSTALTGDEAFF
TRBJ1-1 TRBV6-5 NA CASSYSWGAGNTEAFF
TRBJ2-4 TRBV7-9 NA CASSNQGIQYF
TRBJ1-1 TRBV4-1 NA CASSQVDAKRAEAFF
TRBJ2-3 TRBV6-5 NA CASSYTGPTDTQYF
TRBJ2-7 TRBV19 NA CASPPLGRGRYEQYF
TRBJ2-3 TRBV19 TRBD1 CASTDPGGGTDTQYF
TRBJ2-7 TRBV11-2 TRBD2 CASRYHGYLAGPKEQYF
TRBJ1-2 TRBV6-6 TRBD1 CASSTIGQGAGYTF
TRBJ2-6 TRBV4-1 TRBD2 CASRSTSGSSGANVLTF
TRBJ2-7 TRBV9 TRBD2 CASSPYSGNSYEQYF
TRBJ2-1 TRBV6-5 NA CASRGGGSYNEQFF
TRBJ2-7 TRBV3-1/TRBV3-2 TRBD2 CASSQVERESSYEQYF
TRBJ1-2 TRBV4-2 NA CASSQAPQGNYGYTF
TRBJ2-2 TRBV29-1 NA CSVGGGETGELFF
TRBJ2-5 TRBV6-2/TRBV6-3 TRBD2 CASSYLRGIRTQYF
TRBJ2-7 TRBV19 NA CASSQGASYEQYF
TRBJ1-5 TRBV5-5 TRBD1 CASSQGTGYQPQHF
TRBJ1-1 TRBV2 TRBD1 CASSLTGGQREAFF